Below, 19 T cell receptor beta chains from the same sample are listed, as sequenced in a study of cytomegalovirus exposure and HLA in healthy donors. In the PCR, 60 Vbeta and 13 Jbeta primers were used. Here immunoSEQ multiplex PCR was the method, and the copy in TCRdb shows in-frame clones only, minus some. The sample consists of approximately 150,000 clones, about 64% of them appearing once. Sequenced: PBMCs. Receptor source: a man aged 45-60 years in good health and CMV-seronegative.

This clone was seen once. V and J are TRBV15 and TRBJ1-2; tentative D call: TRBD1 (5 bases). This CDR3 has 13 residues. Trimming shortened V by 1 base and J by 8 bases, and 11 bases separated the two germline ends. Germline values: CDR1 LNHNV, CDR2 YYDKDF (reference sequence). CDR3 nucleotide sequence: TGTGCCACCAGCAGAGCAGGGAAGGAAGGCTACACCTTC. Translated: CATSRAGKEGYTF.

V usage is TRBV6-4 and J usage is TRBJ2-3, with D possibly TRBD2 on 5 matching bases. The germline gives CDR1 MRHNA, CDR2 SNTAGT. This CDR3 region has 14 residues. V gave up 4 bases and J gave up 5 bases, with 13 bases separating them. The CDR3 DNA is TGTGCCAGCAGTGGGCTACGAGGAGGAGATACGCAGTATTTT. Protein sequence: CASSGLRGGDTQYF.

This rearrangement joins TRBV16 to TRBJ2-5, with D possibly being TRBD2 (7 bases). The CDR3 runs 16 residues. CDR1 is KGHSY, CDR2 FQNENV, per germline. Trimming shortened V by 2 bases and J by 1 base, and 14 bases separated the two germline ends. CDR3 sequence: CASSQMGGPPQETQYF. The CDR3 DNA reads TGTGCCAGCAGCCAAATGGGGGGGCCCCCCCAAGAGACCCAGTACTTC.

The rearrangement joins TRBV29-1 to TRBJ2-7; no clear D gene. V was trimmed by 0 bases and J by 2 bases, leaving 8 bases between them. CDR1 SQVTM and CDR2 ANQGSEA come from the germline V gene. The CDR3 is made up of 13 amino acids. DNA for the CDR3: TGCAGCGTTGAAGATGAAAGCCCCTACGAGCAGTACTTC. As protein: CSVEDESPYEQYF.

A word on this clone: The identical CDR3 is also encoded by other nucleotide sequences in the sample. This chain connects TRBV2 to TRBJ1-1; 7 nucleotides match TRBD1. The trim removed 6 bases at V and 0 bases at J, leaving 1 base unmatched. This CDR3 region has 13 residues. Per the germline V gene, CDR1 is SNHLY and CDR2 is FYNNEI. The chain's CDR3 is CASRGQLNTEAFF. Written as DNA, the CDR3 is TGTGCCAGCAGGGGACAGTTGAACACTGAAGCTTTCTTT.

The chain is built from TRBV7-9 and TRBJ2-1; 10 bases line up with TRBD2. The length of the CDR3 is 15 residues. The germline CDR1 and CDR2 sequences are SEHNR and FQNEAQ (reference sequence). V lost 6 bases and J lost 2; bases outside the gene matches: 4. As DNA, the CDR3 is TGTGCCAGCAGTGTACTAGCGGGGACCTACAATGAGCAGTTCTTC. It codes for CASSVLAGTYNEQFF.

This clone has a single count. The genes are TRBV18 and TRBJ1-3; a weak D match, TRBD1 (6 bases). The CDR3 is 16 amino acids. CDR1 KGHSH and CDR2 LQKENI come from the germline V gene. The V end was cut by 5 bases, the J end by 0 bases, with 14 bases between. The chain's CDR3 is CASSSDSGFSGNTIYF. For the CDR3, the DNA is TGTGCCAGCTCATCGGACAGTGGGTTCTCTGGAAACACCATATATTTT.

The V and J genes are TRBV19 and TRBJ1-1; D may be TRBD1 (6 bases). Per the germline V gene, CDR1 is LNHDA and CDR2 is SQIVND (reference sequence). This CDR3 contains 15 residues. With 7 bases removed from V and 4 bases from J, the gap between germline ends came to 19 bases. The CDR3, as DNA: TGTGCCAGTATGGCTTCAGGGGAAATGGGCACTGAAGCTTTCTTT. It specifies CASMASGEMGTEAFF.

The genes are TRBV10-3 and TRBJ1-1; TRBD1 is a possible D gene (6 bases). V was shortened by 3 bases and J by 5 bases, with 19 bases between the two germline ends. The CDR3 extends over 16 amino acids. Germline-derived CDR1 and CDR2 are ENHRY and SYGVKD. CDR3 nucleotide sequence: TGTGCCATCAGTGACCTTCGAGGGGGGGATAAGACTGAAGCTTTCTTT. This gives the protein CAISDLRGGDKTEAFF.

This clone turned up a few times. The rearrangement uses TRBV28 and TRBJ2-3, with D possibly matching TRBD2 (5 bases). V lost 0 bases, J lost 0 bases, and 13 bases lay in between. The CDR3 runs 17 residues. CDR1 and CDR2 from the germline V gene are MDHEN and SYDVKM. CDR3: CASSLWAAGLSTDTQYF. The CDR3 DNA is TGTGCCAGCAGTTTATGGGCGGCGGGCCTTAGCACAGATACGCAGTATTTT.

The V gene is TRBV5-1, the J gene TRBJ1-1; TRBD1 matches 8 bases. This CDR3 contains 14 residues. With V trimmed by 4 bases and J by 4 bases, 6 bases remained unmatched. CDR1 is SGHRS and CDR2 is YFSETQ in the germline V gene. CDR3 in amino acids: CASSIQGGGTEAFF. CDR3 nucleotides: TGCGCCAGCAGCATACAGGGGGGTGGCACTGAAGCTTTCTTT.

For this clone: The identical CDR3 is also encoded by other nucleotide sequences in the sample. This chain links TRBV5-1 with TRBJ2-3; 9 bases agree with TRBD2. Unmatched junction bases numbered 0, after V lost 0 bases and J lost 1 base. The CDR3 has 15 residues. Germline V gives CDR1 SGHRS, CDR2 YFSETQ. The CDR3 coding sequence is TGCGCCAGCAGCTTGGGCGGGGGGGGCACAGATACGCAGTATTTT. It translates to CASSLGGGGTDTQYF.

The CDR3 sequence: CASSLGTGTGTGYTF. The CDR3 DNA reads TGTGCCAGCAGCTTAGGGACCGGGACAGGGACCGGCTACACCTTC. This sequence joins TRBV7-8 and TRBJ1-2, with 9 positions matching TRBD1. The CDR3 spans 15 residues. Trimming at V came to 1 base and at J to 8 bases, leaving 8 bases not matched to a gene. Germline V gene sequence: CDR1 SGHVS, CDR2 FQNEAQ. Drawing the rest from reference TRBV7-8 and TRBJ1-2, the complete variable domain is GAGVSQSPRYKVAKRGQDVALRCDPISGHVSLFWYQQALGQGPEFLTYFQNEAQLDKSGLPSDRFFAERPEGSVSTLKIQRTQQEDSAVYLCASSLGTGTGTGYTFGSGTRLTVV.

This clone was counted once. The CDR3 protein is CASSTGMDEKLFF. The CDR3 nucleotides are TGTGCCAGCAGCACCGGGATGGATGAAAAACTGTTTTTT. V usage is TRBV9 and J usage is TRBJ1-4; D ambiguous. The V end lost 4 bases, the J end lost 6 bases, and 10 bases lay between the germline ends. The CDR3 runs 13 residues. Germline lookup yields CDR1 SGDLS and CDR2 YYNGEE.

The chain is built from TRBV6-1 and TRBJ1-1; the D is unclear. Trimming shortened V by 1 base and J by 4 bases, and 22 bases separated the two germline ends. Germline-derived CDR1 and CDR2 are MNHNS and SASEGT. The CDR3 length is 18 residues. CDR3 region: CASSEGEGLASTLTEAFF. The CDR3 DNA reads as TGTGCCAGCAGTGAAGGGGAGGGCCTCGCTTCTACTCTCACTGAAGCTTTCTTT.

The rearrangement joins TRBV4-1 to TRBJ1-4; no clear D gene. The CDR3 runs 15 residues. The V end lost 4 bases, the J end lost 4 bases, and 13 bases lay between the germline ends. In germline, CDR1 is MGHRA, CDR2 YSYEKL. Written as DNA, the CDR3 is TGCGCCAGCAGCCGACGGAGGGCCGGTAATGAAAAACTGTTTTTT. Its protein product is CASSRRRAGNEKLFF.

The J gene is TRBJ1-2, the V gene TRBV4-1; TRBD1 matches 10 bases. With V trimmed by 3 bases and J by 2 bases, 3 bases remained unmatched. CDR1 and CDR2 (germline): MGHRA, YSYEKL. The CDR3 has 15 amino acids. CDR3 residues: CASSHGTGVNYGYTF. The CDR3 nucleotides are TGCGCCAGCAGCCACGGGACAGGGGTAAACTATGGCTACACCTTC.

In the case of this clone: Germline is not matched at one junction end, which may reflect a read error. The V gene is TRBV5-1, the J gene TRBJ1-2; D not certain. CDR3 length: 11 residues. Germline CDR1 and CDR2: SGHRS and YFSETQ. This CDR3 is CASSPLRGVPF. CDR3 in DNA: TGCGCCAGCAGCCCGCTACGGGGAGTTCCCTTC.

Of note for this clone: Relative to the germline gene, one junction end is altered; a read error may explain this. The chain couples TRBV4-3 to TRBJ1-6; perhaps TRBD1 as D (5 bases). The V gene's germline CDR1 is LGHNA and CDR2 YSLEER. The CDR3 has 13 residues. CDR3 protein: CASSLDSGTLLYF. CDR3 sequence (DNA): TGCGCCAGCAGCCTTGACTCCGGGACTCTGCTATACTTT.